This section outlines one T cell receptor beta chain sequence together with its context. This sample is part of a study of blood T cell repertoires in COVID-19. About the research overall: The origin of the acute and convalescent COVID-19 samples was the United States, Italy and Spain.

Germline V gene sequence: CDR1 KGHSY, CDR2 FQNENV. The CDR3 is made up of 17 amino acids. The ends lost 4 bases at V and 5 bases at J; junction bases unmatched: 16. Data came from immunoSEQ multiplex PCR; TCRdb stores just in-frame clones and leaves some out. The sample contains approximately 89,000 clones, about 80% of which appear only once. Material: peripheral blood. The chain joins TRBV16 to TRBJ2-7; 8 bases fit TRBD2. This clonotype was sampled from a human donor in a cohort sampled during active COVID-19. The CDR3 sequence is CASSPNKRSGRKDEQYF. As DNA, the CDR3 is TGTGCCAGCAGCCCCAATAAAAGAAGCGGGAGAAAGGACGAGCAGTACTTC.